This entry is about one TCR beta chain. This sample was taken from a study of CD8 T cells in Susac syndrome. With random hexamers, roughly 0.45 to 1 ug RNA was reverse transcribed. Using its own MiXCR run on the immunoSEQ multiplex PCR reads, TCRdb lists one record per CDR3 protein. The sample shows roughly 120,000 distinct CDR3 sequences, approximately 93% of them seen only once. Germline loops: CDR1 SGDLS, CDR2 YYNGEE. The CDR3 extends over 16 amino acids. Trimming removed 5 bases from V and 3 bases from J, with 18 bases in between. This sequence was found in a human donor with multiple sclerosis. The rearrangement uses TRBV9 and TRBJ2-1; tentatively, D is TRBD2 (6 bases). Sequencing was carried out using CD4+ T cells from PBMCs. The CDR3 region has the DNA TGTGCCAGCAGTACGACTCGACTAGGGAACTACAATGAGCAGTTCTTC. Residues: CASSTTRLGNYNEQFF.